The 8 T cell receptor beta chains below were found in one sample sequenced in a study of naive and memory T cell subsets listed by TCRdb under 2017. Results and caveats for the whole study, not just this receptor: A few larger clonotypes were present in naive repertoires, especially CD8 naive repertoires, and these clonotypes were possibly memory cells re-expressing CD45RA.

The library relied on UMI-ligation and nested PCR. TCRdb lists the instrument as Illumina MiSeq. The beta constant-region primer was an equimolar mix of two oligonucleotides covering both TRBC1 and TRBC2. The ligated cDNA went through four rounds of PCR with nested alpha and beta constant-region primers together with the SP2 primer. TCRdb reprocessed the public reads (quality trimming at Q25 with fastp, clone calling with MiXCR) and kept in-frame beta chains. Rows are unified per CDR3 protein, each entry keeping the most common DNA and genes. The sample has 150,000 or so distinct CDR3 sequences on record, under 25% of them singletons. 0.09% to 0.13% of the sample is held by the ten biggest clonotypes. These receptors have no identified antigens. Material for sequencing was naive CD4+ T cells from blood. The cell subset or site label, read with the paper, signifies: naive T cells, CD45RA high CD27+. The receptors stem from a human donor in good health.

This chain uses TRBV27 with TRBJ2-7; 9 bases match TRBD2. Trimming removed 1 base from V and 1 base from J; junction bases left unmatched: 2. The CDR3 totals 15 residues. CDR1 and CDR2 from the germline V gene are MNHEY and SMNVEV (reference sequence). The CDR3 bases are TGTGCCAGCAGTTTATGGCTAGCGGGGTCCTACGAGCAGTACTTC. It codes for CASSLWLAGSYEQYF.

V and J are TRBV4-2 and TRBJ1-4; 9 bases map to TRBD1. With 5 bases clipped from V and 10 bases from J, the junction kept 2 bases outside the gene matches. The CDR3 is 12 residues long. CDR1 LGHNA and CDR2 YNFKEQ come from the germline V gene. As DNA, the CDR3 is TGTGCCAGCAGCTCGGACAGGGGAAAACTGTTTTTT. Translation: CASSSDRGKLFF.

This chain uses TRBV28 with TRBJ1-1; the D gene is possibly TRBD1 (6 bases). The germline V gene encodes CDR1 MDHEN and CDR2 SYDVKM. The CDR3 extends over 14 amino acids. The CDR3 DNA reads as TGTGCTTATTCAACGTTTCGAGGGGGCACTGAAGCTTTCTTT. Translating it yields CAYSTFRGGTEAFF.

V gene TRBV5-1 combines with J gene TRBJ2-5, with TRBD2 matching over 9 bases. V was pared by 2 bases and J by 3 bases, with 2 bases of the junction left unmatched. This CDR3 contains 14 residues. Germline V gene lookup returns CDR1 SGHRS and CDR2 YFSETQ. The CDR3 region is CASSFIAGEETQYF. Written as DNA, the CDR3 is TGCGCCAGCAGCTTTATAGCGGGAGAAGAGACCCAGTACTTC.

This clonotype has only a few counts. CDR3 protein: CASIGTPSSYNEQFF. The DNA for the CDR3 is TGTGCCAGTATCGGGACACCGAGCTCCTACAATGAGCAGTTCTTC. The rearrangement links TRBV19 to TRBJ2-1, with a tentative D call TRBD1 (6 bases). Germline loops: CDR1 LNHDA, CDR2 SQIVND (reference sequence). With 7 bases removed from V and 0 bases from J, the gap between germline ends came to 13 bases. This CDR3 is built from 15 residues. Full variable domain (rest looked up from reference TRBV19 and TRBJ2-1): DGGITQSPKYLFRKEGQNVTLSCEQNLNHDAMYWYRQDPGQGLRLIYYSQIVNDFQKGDIAEGYSVSREKKESFPLTVTSAQKNPTAFYLCASIGTPSSYNEQFFGPGTRLTVL.

This clonotype came up a few times. The chain combines TRBV7-2 with TRBJ1-5; unclear D gene. Germline-derived CDR1 and CDR2 are SGHTA and FQGNSA. The CDR3 spans 16 residues. Trimming shortened V by 2 bases and J by 3 bases, and 14 bases separated the two germline ends. CDR3 in amino acids: CASSLWKGDPNQPQHF. CDR3 nucleotides: TGTGCCAGCAGCTTATGGAAAGGAGACCCCAATCAGCCCCAGCATTTT.

This clonotype came up many times. The chain links TRBV29-1 to TRBJ2-3; 10 bases are shared with TRBD2. CDR1 and CDR2 from the germline V gene are SQVTM and ANQGSEA. This CDR3 has 14 residues. V lost 4 bases and J lost 4; bases outside the gene matches: 5. In DNA form, the CDR3 reads TGCAGCGTTGGAGCGGGAGGGAAAGCAGATACGCAGTATTTT. Translation gives CSVGAGGKADTQYF.

This clonotype appeared a few times. The rearrangement uses TRBV9 and TRBJ1-6; D unresolved. V lost 5 bases, J lost 9 bases, and 12 bases lay in between. This CDR3 spans 13 amino acids. Looked up from germline, CDR1 is SGDLS and CDR2 is YYNGEE. The CDR3 reads CASSRWEGSPLHF. The CDR3 nucleotides read TGTGCCAGCAGTCGATGGGAAGGTTCACCCCTCCACTTT.